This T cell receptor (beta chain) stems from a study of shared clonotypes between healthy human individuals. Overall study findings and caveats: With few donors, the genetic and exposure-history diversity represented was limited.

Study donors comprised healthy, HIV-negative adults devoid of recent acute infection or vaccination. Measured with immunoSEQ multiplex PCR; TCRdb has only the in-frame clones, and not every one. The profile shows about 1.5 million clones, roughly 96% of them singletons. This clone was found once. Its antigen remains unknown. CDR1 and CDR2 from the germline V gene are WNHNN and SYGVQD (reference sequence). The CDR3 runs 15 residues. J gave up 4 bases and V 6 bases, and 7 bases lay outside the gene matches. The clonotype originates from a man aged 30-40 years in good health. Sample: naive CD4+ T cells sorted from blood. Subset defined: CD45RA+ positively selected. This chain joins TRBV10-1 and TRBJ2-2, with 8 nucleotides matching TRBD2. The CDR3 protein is CASSTGTRSTGELFF. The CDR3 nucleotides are TGCGCCAGCAGCACCGGGACTAGGAGCACCGGGGAGCTGTTTTTT.